The source of this T cell receptor beta chain is a study of T cell repertoires in cytomegalovirus infection. Study-level background: Based on public TCR beta signatures, there were indications of CMV infection and of a matching HLA type.

Study outcomes and limitations: Carriers of CMV and the relevant HLA type were discriminated by public TCR beta frequency. CMV-specific TCR beta clonotypes restricted by HLA-C dominated the ex vivo response.

TCRdb re-analysed the reads in MiXCR, keeping a single row per CDR3 protein. The table shows 270,000 or so distinct CDR3 sequences, with 15% to 20% occurring only once. This clonotype was counted ten times or more. Its antigen is unknown. This CDR3 has 15 residues. V gave up 0 bases and J gave up 8 bases, with 14 bases separating them. CDR1 is MGHRA and CDR2 is YSYEKL in the germline V gene. The chain links TRBV4-1 to TRBJ2-1, with D perhaps TRBD2 (7 bases). The sequencing sample was made of CD8+ T cells from PBMCs. This TCR was sampled from a human donor in good health (CMV status not recorded). Some clones in this sample may be carry-over from other donors' samples. The CDR3 is CASSQDREGGDEQFF. The CDR3, as DNA: TGCGCCAGCAGCCAAGATAGGGAGGGGGGCGATGAGCAGTTCTTC.